The present TCR beta chain was sequenced within a study of post-analysis software for immune sequencing data. Background on the study: Multiple sclerosis in the patients followed relapsing-remitting, secondary progressive and progressive-relapsing courses.

Whole-study findings and limits: TRBV5-6, TRBV5-1 and TRBV20-1 belonged to a set of roughly 5 TRBV segments that were more frequent in patients than controls.

The V end was cut by 2 bases, the J end by 6 bases, with 7 bases between. There are 12 residues in the CDR3. CDR1 ENHRY and CDR2 SYGVKD come from the germline V gene. The TCR beta cDNA libraries carried unique molecular identifiers. MiXCR, applied by TCRdb to the PCR reads, yields one record per CDR3 protein. The sample lists 700,000 to 900,000 distinct CDR3 sequences, roughly 46% occurring once. Note on this clonotype: Its target is unknown.

The sample taken for sequencing was blood. This receptor was identified in a girl aged 10-17 years with multiple sclerosis. The chain couples TRBV10-3 to TRBJ1-2; perhaps TRBD1 as D (6 bases). The CDR3 loop reads CAISEQGNGYTF. For the CDR3, the DNA is TGTGCCATCAGTGAGCAGGGGAATGGCTACACCTTC.